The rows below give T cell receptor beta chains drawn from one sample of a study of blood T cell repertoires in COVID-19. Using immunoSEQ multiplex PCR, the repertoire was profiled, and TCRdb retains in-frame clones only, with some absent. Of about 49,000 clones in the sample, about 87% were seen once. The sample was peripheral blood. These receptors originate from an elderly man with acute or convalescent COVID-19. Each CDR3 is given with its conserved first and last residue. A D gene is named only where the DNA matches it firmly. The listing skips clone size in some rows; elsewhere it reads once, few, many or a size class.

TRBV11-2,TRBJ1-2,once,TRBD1,TGTGCCAGCAGCTTAGGGACAGGGGGCCGTCGCCCCACCTTC,CASSLGTGGRRPTF
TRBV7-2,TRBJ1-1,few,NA,TGTGCCAGCAGCTTCTTCTCACAGAACACTGAAGCTTTCTTT,CASSFFSQNTEAFF
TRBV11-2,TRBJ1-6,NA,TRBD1,TGTGCCAGCAGCTTAGGACAGGGTTGGGGTGATTCACCCCTCCACTTT,CASSLGQGWGDSPLHF
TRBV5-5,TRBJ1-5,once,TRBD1,TGTGCCAGCAGCCAGACAGGGGACGGCAATCAGCCCCAGCATTTT,CASSQTGDGNQPQHF
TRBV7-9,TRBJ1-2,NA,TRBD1,TGTGCCAGCAGCTTATCGACAGGGGGGACGGGCGGCTACACCTTC,CASSLSTGGTGGYTF
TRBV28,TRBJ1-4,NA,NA,TGTGCCAGCAGTTCCCCTAATAATGAAAAACTGTTTTTT,CASSSPNNEKLFF
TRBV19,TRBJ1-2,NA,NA,TGTGCCAGTAGTATAGACAGGGGAATGGCGGATGGCTACACCTTC,CASSIDRGMADGYTF
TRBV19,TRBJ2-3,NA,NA,TGTGCCAGTAGTATAGGGGGACTCAGCACAGATACGCAGTATTTT,CASSIGGLSTDTQYF
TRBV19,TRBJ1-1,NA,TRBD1,TGTGCCAGTAGTTTAGACAGGGCGGTGAACACTGAAGCTTTCTTT,CASSLDRAVNTEAFF
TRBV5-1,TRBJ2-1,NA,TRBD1,TGCGCCAGCAGCGTAAGCTCGGGACAGGGGTACAATGAGCAGTTCTTC,CASSVSSGQGYNEQFF
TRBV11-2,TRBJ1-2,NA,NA,TGTGCCAGCAGCTTAGAGAGGGGAGGGGGCTACACCTTC,CASSLERGGGYTF
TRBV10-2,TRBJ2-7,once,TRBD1,TGCGCCAGCGGACGGACAGGGGAGTCCTACGAGCAGTACTTC,CASGRTGESYEQYF
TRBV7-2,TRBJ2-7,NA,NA,TGTGCCAGCAGCTTAGGGACAACCTACGAGCAGTACTTC,CASSLGTTYEQYF
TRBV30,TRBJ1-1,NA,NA,TGTGCCTGGAGCGAGACAGGCGAAGCTTTCTTT,CAWSETGEAFF
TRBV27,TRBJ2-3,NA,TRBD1,TGTGCCAGCAGTTCGGGGACAGGGGGGATCACAGATACGCAGTATTTT,CASSSGTGGITDTQYF
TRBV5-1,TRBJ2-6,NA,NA,TGCGCCAGCAGCTTGGAGGCAGGGGCCGGGGCCAACGTCCTGACTTTC,CASSLEAGAGANVLTF
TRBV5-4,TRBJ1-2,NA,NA,TGTGCCAGCAGCAACGGACAGCAGTATGGCTACACCTTC,CASSNGQQYGYTF
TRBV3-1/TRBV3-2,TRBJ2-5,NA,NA,TGTGCCAGCAGCCTTACTCAGGGGGGCGAGGAGACCCAGTACTTC,CASSLTQGGEETQYF
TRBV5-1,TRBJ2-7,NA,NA,TGCGCCAGCAGCTTCTACAGGGAATCCTACGAGCAGTACTTC,CASSFYRESYEQYF
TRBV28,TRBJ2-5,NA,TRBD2,TGTGCCAGCAGTATAACGGGAGGGGAGACCCAGTACTTC,CASSITGGETQYF
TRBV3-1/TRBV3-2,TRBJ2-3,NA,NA,TGTGCCAGCAGCCAAGTTTATCCTAGCACAGATACGCAGTATTTT,CASSQVYPSTDTQYF
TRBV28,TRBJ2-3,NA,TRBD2,TGTGCCAGCAGCGGTACTAGCGGCTATAGCACAGATACGCAGTATTTT,CASSGTSGYSTDTQYF
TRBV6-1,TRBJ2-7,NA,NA,TGTGCCAGCAGTGAGGATCCGGACACTAACTCCTACGAGCAGTACTTC,CASSEDPDTNSYEQYF
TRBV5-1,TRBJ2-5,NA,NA,TGCGCCAGCAGCCTCCGGCCCGGGGAGCAAGAGACCCAGTACTTC,CASSLRPGEQETQYF
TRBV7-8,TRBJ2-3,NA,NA,TGTGCCAGCAGCTATTGGGGAGTGGGCGCAGATACGCAGTATTTT,CASSYWGVGADTQYF
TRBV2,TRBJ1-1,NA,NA,TGTGCCAGCAGTTTAACCGGGTTGGGCACTGAAGCTTTCTTT,CASSLTGLGTEAFF
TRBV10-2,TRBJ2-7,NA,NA,TGCGCCAGCAGTGATTTCGGACTGGACTACGAGCAGTACTTC,CASSDFGLDYEQYF
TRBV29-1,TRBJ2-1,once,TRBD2,TGCAGCGTCCTGACTAGCTCGGGGGGGAATGAGCAGTTCTTC,CSVLTSSGGNEQFF
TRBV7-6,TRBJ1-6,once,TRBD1,TGTGCCAGCACCGAAGGGACAGGGCGTAATTCACCCCTCCACTTT,CASTEGTGRNSPLHF
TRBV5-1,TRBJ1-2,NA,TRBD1,TGCGCCAGCAGCTTGAACAGGGGTGGGGGCTACACCTTC,CASSLNRGGGYTF
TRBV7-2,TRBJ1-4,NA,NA,TGTGCCAGCAGCTCCCTCATAGGGGCAACTAATGAAAAACTGTTTTTT,CASSSLIGATNEKLFF
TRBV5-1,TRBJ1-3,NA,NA,TGCGCCAGCAGCTTGGGAGGAGGGGACCTCTCTGGAAACACCATATATTTT,CASSLGGGDLSGNTIYF
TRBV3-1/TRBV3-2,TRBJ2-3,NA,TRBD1,TGTGCCAGCAGCCAAGGGACAGGGGGCAGGACAGATACGCAGTATTTT,CASSQGTGGRTDTQYF
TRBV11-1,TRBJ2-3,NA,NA,TGTGCCAGCAGCTCCCGGCGAGGCCCCACAGATACGCAGTATTTT,CASSSRRGPTDTQYF
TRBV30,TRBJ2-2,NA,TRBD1,TGTGCCTGGGACCGCGCATTTGGACAGGGCATTTTATCCGGGGAGCTGTTTTTT,CAWDRAFGQGILSGELFF
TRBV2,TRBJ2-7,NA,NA,TGTGCCAGCTACGTACGGCAGGGAAAATACGAGCAGTACTTC,CASYVRQGKYEQYF
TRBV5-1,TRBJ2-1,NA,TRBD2,TGCGCCAGCAGCTTTAGCGGGGGAAACAATGAGCAGTTCTTC,CASSFSGGNNEQFF
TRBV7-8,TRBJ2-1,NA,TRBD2,TGTGCCAGCAGCTTAACGGCGGGGGGGCTTCTTGAGCAGTTCTTC,CASSLTAGGLLEQFF
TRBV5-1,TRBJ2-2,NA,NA,TGCGCCAGCACCCCGGGAGACGTCATAAACACCGGGGAGCTGTTTTTT,CASTPGDVINTGELFF
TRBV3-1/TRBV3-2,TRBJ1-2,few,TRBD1,TGTGCCAGCAGCCCCCTATCTGGCGGACAGGGGTATGGCTACACCTTC,CASSPLSGGQGYGYTF
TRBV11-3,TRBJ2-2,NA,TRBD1,TGTGCCAGCAGTCGGACAGGGGGCAGCACCGGGGAGCTGTTTTTT,CASSRTGGSTGELFF
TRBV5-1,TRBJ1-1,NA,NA,TGCGCCAGCAGCACGGACAGTTGGAACACTGAAGCTTTCTTT,CASSTDSWNTEAFF
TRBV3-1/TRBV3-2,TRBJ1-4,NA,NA,TGTGCCAGCAGCCAAGACAGGTCTAGGGGAAAACTGTTTTTT,CASSQDRSRGKLFF
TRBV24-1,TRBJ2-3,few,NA,TGTGCCACCAGTGAACCCTACAGGTACGGCACAGATACGCAGTATTTT,CATSEPYRYGTDTQYF
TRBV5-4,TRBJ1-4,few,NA,TGTGCCAGCAGCTTGGATGGGACAACCACTAATGAAAAACTGTTTTTT,CASSLDGTTTNEKLFF
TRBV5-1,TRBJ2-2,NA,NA,TGCGCCAGCAGCTTGGCTGCAGGGGGGACCGGGGAGCTGTTTTTT,CASSLAAGGTGELFF